This is a list of T cell receptor beta chains from one sample in a study of Graves' ophthalmopathy and Graves' hyperthyroidism. TCRdb fed the multiplex PCR reads into MiXCR, producing one record per CDR3 protein. The data show 600,000 to 700,000 distinct CDR3 sequences, with approximately 39% seen just once and 3% to 4% held by the top ten. The sequenced sample consisted of peripheral blood. The source of these receptors is an adult man with Graves' ophthalmopathy. Each CDR3 is given with its conserved first and last residue. D genes are given only for firm matches. Only some rows state a clone size, as once, few, many or a class for expanded clones.

J | D | V | size | DNA | CDR3
TRBJ2-7 | TRBD1 | TRBV30 | . | TGTGCCTGGAGTTCGAGGGGGCTCTACGAGCAGTACTTC | CAWSSRGLYEQYF
TRBJ1-1 | TRBD1 | TRBV2 | once | TGTGCCAGCAGAGCCCGGGACAGCCCTAACACTGAAGCTTTCTTT | CASRARDSPNTEAFF
TRBJ1-2 | TRBD1 | TRBV7-9 | . | TGTGCCAGCAGCCCTACAGGGGTTATTGGTGGCTACACCTTC | CASSPTGVIGGYTF
TRBJ1-1 | . | TRBV10-3 | many | TGTGCCAGCAGTTCCGGCCCAAGGAACACTGAAGCTTTCTTT | CASSSGPRNTEAFF
TRBJ2-5 | . | TRBV7-8 | once | TGTGCCAGCAGTAATTGGACGGTGGGGACCCAGTACTTC | CASSNWTVGTQYF
TRBJ1-6 | TRBD1 | TRBV7-8 | . | TGTGCCAGCAGCTGGCACAGACAGGGGAGCTCACCCCTCCACTTT | CASSWHRQGSSPLHF
TRBJ1-2 | . | TRBV7-2 | . | TGTGCCAGCAGCGTCCAACAGGGCGTCTATGGCTACACCTTC | CASSVQQGVYGYTF
TRBJ1-2 | . | TRBV5-1 | many | TGCTCCAGCCGTAGGGACCCTAACTATGGCTACACCTTC | CSSRRDPNYGYTF
TRBJ1-1 | . | TRBV9 | many | TGTGCCAGCAGCCCCGGGGGGGGCGGCACTGAAGCTTTCTTT | CASSPGGGGTEAFF
TRBJ2-7 | TRBD1 | TRBV7-9 | many | TGTGCCAGCAGCCCGGGACAGGGGGCGCGGGAGCAGTACTTC | CASSPGQGAREQYF
TRBJ2-3 | TRBD2 | TRBV25-1 | many | TGTGCCAGCAGTGAATCCCTAGCGGGAGCAGATACGCAGTATTTT | CASSESLAGADTQYF
TRBJ1-6 | TRBD1 | TRBV7-6 | many | TGTGCCAGCTCGACAGGGGATAATTCACCCCTCCACTTT | CASSTGDNSPLHF
TRBJ2-3 | . | TRBV25-1 | many | TGTGCCAGCAGTGCCAGGAGAAGCACAGATACGCAGTATTTT | CASSARRSTDTQYF
TRBJ1-4 | . | TRBV7-9 | few | TGTGCCAGCAGCTTAGTACGGGGGGGTTCTAATGAAAAACTGTTTTTT | CASSLVRGGSNEKLFF
TRBJ1-1 | . | TRBV5-1 | many | TGCGCCAGCAGCTTGGGGGGGACGGGGTATCGGACTGAAGCTTTCTTT | CASSLGGTGYRTEAFF
TRBJ1-4 | TRBD1 | TRBV10-3 | many | TGTGCCATCAGTGAGTCTCGGGACAGCAAACTGTTTTTT | CAISESRDSKLFF
TRBJ1-5 | . | TRBV6-1 | . | TGTGCCAGCAGTGAATGGGGGATGGAAAGCAATCAGCCCCAGCATTTT | CASSEWGMESNQPQHF
TRBJ2-3 | TRBD1 | TRBV6-5 | . | TGTGCCAGCAGCAGGACAGGGGCCAAAGATACGCAGTATTTT | CASSRTGAKDTQYF
TRBJ1-1 | . | TRBV12-3/TRBV12-4 | few | TGTGCCAGCAGTTCCGGGACAAGAAATAGGAACACTGAAGCTTTCTTT | CASSSGTRNRNTEAFF
TRBJ2-7 | . | TRBV29-1 | . | TGCAGCGTTGAAGGGGCGCGTGAGCAGTACTTC | CSVEGAREQYF
TRBJ1-4 | TRBD1 | TRBV6-5 | many | TGTGCCAGCAGTCCGGGACAGGGGGTTATGCATGAAAAACTGTTTTTT | CASSPGQGVMHEKLFF
TRBJ2-5 | TRBD1 | TRBV11-3 | few | TGTGCCAGCAGCGAGGGACAGGGGAGAGAGACCCAGTACTTC | CASSEGQGRETQYF
TRBJ1-2 | . | TRBV19 | . | TGTGCCAGTAGTCTCTCACCGGGGAAGGGCTATGGCTACACCTTC | CASSLSPGKGYGYTF
TRBJ2-7 | . | TRBV25-1 | many | TGTGCCAGCGAGGGACCGGCGAGCTCCTACGAGCAGTACTTC | CASEGPASSYEQYF
TRBJ1-4 | . | TRBV29-1 | . | TGCAGCGTTCTGGTCACGGAGGAACTGTTTTTT | CSVLVTEELFF
TRBJ2-2 | . | TRBV7-8 | . | TGTGCCAGCAGCGGGTTTAAGCCCGGGGAGCTGTTTTTT | CASSGFKPGELFF
TRBJ1-6 | . | TRBV15 | . | TGTGCCACCAGCAGAGATTGGGCTTCACCCCTCCACTTT | CATSRDWASPLHF
TRBJ1-5 | TRBD1 | TRBV9 | . | TGTGCCAGCAGCGAGCGACAGGGGCCTAGCAATCAGCCCCAGCATTTT | CASSERQGPSNQPQHF
TRBJ2-7 | . | TRBV7-9 | . | TGTGCCAGCTCACCCCCCGCCTTAGACACCACCTACGAGCAGTACTTC | CASSPPALDTTYEQYF
TRBJ2-5 | . | TRBV4-2 | . | TGTGCCAGCAGCCAAGATTTCTCGCAGACCCAGTACTTC | CASSQDFSQTQYF
TRBJ1-1 | TRBD1 | TRBV9 | . | TGTGCCAGCAGCGTAGAGGCAGGGGGCGTCACTGAAGCTTTCTTT | CASSVEAGGVTEAFF